This T cell receptor (beta chain) is drawn from a study of cytomegalovirus exposure and HLA in healthy donors. Primers for the PCR totalled 60 Vbeta and 13 Jbeta. TCRdb's copy holds only in-frame clones and misses some; the assay was immunoSEQ multiplex PCR. In the table there are about 120,000 clones, 74% of which are singletons. To note about this clone: Its antigen remains unidentified.

V shed 6 bases and J shed 2 bases, with 17 bases lying between them. This CDR3 is 15 amino acids long. The germline V gene has CDR1 SNHLY and CDR2 FYNNEI. Findings and limits, study-wide: TCR beta V- and J-gene trimming, according to a later analysis, was linked to a missense DCLRE1C variant.

The sample was PBMCs. This chain uses TRBV2 with TRBJ2-7; no firm D call. The receptor comes from a woman in her fifties or sixties in good health and CMV-seropositive. The CDR3: CASRRPDSSAYEQYF. The CDR3 region has the DNA TGTGCCAGCAGGAGGCCTGACTCGTCGGCCTACGAGCAGTACTTC.